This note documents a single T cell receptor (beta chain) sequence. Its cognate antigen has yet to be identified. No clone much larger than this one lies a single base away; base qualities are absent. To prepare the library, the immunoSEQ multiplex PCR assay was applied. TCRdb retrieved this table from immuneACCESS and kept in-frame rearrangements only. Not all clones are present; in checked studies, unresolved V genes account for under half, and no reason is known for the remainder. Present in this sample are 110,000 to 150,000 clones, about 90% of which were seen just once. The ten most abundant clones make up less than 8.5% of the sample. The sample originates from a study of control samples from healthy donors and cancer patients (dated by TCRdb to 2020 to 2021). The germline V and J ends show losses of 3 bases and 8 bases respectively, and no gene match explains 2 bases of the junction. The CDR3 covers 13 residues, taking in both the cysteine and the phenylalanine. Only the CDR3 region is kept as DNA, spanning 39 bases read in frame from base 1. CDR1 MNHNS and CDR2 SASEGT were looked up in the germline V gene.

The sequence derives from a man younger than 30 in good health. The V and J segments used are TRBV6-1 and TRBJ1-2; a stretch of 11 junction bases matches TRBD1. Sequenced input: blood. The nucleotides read TGTGCCAGCAGTGACCGGGACAGGGGGGGCTACACCTTC. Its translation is CASSDRDRGGYTF.